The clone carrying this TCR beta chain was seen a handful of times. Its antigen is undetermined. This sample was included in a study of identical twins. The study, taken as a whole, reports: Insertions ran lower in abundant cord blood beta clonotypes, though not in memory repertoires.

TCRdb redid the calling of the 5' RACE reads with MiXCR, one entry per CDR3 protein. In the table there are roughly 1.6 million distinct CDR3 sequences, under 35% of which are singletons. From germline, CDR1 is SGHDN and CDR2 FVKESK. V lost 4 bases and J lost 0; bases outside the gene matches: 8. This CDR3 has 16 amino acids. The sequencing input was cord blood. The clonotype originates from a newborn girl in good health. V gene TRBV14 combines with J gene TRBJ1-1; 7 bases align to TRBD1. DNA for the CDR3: TGTGCCAGCAGCCTTTACAGGGGAAGAATGAACACTGAAGCTTTCTTT. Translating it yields CASSLYRGRMNTEAFF.